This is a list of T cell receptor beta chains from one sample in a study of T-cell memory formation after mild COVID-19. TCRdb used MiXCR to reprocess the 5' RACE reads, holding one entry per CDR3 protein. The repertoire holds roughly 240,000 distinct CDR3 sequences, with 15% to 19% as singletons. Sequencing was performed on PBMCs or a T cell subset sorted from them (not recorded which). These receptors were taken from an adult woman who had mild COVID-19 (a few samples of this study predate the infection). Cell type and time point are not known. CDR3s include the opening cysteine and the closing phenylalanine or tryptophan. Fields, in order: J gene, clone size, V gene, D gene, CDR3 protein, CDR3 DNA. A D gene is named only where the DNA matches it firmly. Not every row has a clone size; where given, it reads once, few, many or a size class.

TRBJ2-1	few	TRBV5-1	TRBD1	CASSRDRSYNEQFF	TGCGCCAGCAGCCGGGACAGATCCTACAATGAGCAGTTCTTC
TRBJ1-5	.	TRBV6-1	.	CASSEGGRQPQHF	TGTGCCAGCAGTGAGGGAGGGCGCCAGCCCCAGCATTTT
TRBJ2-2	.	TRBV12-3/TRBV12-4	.	CASSFDTVTGELFF	TGTGCCAGCAGTTTCGACACGGTCACCGGGGAGCTGTTTTTT
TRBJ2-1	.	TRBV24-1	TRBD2	CATSDWGAGGPDNEQFF	TGTGCCACCAGTGATTGGGGGGCGGGAGGGCCGGACAATGAGCAGTTCTTC
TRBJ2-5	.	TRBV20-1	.	CSAAPGETQYF	TGCAGTGCTGCGCCGGGAGAGACCCAGTACTTC
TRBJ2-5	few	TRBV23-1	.	CASSLCGPLQETQYF	TGCGCCAGCAGTCTATGTGGGCCACTACAAGAGACCCAGTACTTC
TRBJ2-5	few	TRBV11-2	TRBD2	CASSSHTIAGGKETQYF	TGTGCCAGCAGCTCCCACACAATAGCGGGGGGTAAAGAGACCCAGTACTTC
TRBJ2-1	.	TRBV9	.	CASSNTGTGYNEQFF	TGTGCCAGCAGCAACACCGGGACGGGGTACAATGAGCAGTTCTTC
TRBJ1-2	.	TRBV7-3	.	CASSPDKVGGYTF	TGTGCCAGCAGCCCGGATAAAGTAGGTGGCTACACCTTC
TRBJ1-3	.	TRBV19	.	CASSQTEFSGNTIYF	TGTGCCAGTAGCCAGACAGAATTCTCTGGAAACACCATATATTTT
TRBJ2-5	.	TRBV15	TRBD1	CATSTLGQGGQETQYF	TGTGCCACCAGCACCCTCGGACAGGGGGGGCAAGAGACCCAGTACTTC
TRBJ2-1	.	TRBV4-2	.	CASSQEKYNEQFF	TGTGCCAGCAGCCAAGAAAAGTACAATGAGCAGTTCTTC
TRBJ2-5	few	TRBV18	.	CASSSVGETQYF	TGTGCCAGCAGTTCTGTTGGGGAGACCCAGTACTTC
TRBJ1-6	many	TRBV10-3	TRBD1	CAISESTFSGTGDSPLHF	TGTGCCATCAGTGAGTCGACGTTTTCAGGGACAGGGGATTCACCCCTCCACTTT
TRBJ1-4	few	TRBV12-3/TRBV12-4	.	CASSRGGLQLFF	TGTGCCAGCAGCCGGGGGGGCCTCCAACTGTTTTTT
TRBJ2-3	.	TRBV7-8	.	CASSLNTGDTQYF	TGTGCCAGCAGCTTAAATACTGGGGATACGCAGTATTTT
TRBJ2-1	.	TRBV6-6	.	CASSYSPRSLSYNEQFF	TGTGCCAGCAGTTACTCGCCGAGGTCTCTCTCCTACAATGAGCAGTTCTTC
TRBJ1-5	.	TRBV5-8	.	CASSWGDQPQHF	TGTGCCAGCAGTTGGGGGGACCAGCCCCAGCATTTT
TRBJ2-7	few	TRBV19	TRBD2	CASSSGTSVGYEQYF	TGTGCCAGTAGTTCTGGGACTAGCGTGGGCTACGAGCAGTACTTC
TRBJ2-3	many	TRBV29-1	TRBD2	CSVRLAGTTDTQYF	TGCAGCGTTAGACTAGCGGGAACCACAGATACGCAGTATTTT
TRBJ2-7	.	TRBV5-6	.	CASSFAGNYEQYF	TGTGCCAGCAGCTTTGCAGGAAACTACGAGCAGTACTTC
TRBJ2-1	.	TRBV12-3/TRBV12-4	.	CASSSPTVGGNEQFF	TGTGCCAGCAGTTCCCCGACCGTGGGGGGCAATGAGCAGTTCTTC
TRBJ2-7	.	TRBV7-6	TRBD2	CASTTGTSGIGQYF	TGTGCCAGCACCACCGGGACTAGCGGGATCGGGCAGTACTTC
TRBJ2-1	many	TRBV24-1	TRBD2	CATSGLGGTGYNEQFF	TGTGCCACCAGTGGCCTGGGGGGGACGGGCTACAATGAGCAGTTCTTC